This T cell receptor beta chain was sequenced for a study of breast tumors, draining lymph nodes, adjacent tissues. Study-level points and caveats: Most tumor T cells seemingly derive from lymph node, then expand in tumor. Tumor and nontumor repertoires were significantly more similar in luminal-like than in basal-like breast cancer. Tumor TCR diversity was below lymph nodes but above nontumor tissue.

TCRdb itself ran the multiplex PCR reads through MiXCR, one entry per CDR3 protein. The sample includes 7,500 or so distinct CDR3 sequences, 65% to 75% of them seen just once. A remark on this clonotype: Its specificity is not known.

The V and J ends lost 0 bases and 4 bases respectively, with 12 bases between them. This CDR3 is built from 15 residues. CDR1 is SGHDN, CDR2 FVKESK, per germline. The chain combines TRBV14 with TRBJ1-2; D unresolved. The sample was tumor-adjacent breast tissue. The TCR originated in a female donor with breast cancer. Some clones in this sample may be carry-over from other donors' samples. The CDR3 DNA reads TGTGCCAGCAGCCAAGATTCGGTTCCTGTCTATGGCTACACCTTC. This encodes CASSQDSVPVYGYTF.